This T cell receptor beta chain is from a study of T cells after somatic rescue of genetic block. The ends were cut back, 6 bases at V and 2 bases at J, with 16 bases in the middle. This CDR3 spans 15 amino acids. Per the germline V gene, CDR1 is MNHNS and CDR2 is SASEGT. Here immunoSEQ multiplex PCR was the method, and the copy in TCRdb shows in-frame clones only, minus some. There are around 70,000 clones in the sample; 85% to 95% occur only once, and about 3% lies in the top ten. A single count supports this clone. The sample was peripheral blood mononuclear cells (PBMCs). The receptor's source is a man aged 35 to 55. This chain uses TRBV6-1 with TRBJ1-1; perhaps TRBD1 as D (5 bases). CDR3 amino acids: CASSQRTGGNTEAFF. The CDR3 nucleotides are TGTGCCAGCAGCCAAAGGACCGGGGGAAACACTGAAGCTTTCTTT.